Described below is a single T cell receptor beta chain sequence and its context. This entry belongs to a study of blood T cell repertoires in COVID-19. Study-level background: From the United States, Italy and Spain came samples of acute and convalescent COVID-19. PBMCs, B-cell-depleted T cells, or T cells were the source of the cDNA or gDNA that made up the material.

Produced via immunoSEQ multiplex PCR; TCRdb's table is partial and in-frame only. The sample consists of approximately 290,000 clones, around 88% of them appearing once. CDR3 length: 11 residues. CDR1 is SQVTM and CDR2 is ANQGSEA in the germline V gene. This chain joins TRBV29-1 and TRBJ2-3, with D possibly matching TRBD1 (5 bases). The clonotype was recovered from a man aged 25 to 40 with acute or convalescent COVID-19. The material sequenced was peripheral blood. The CDR3 protein is CRVQMGHTQYF. The CDR3 region has the DNA TGCAGGGTTCAAATGGGGCATACGCAGTATTTT.